This record looks at one TCR beta chain sequence and its context. The time point is: baseline pretreatment blood. Treatment of the sample: 15 Gy SBRT to primary tumor, nephrectomy 4 weeks later. This sample was taken from a study of radiation and T cells in renal cell carcinoma. V gave up 8 bases and J gave up 6 bases; unmatched junction bases: 12. The CDR3 is 15 amino acids. Germline V gene data show CDR1 as MNHNS and CDR2 as SASEGT. Assay: immunoSEQ multiplex PCR; the TCRdb copy retains only in-frame clones and omits some. The top ten hold roughly 6.1% of the sample, which has roughly 100,000 clones, 70% to 85% seen once.

The chain joins TRBV6-1 to TRBJ1-5, with 8 bases lining up with TRBD1. The sequencing used blood, collected from a patient whose treatment included radiotherapy and nephrectomy. This receptor was obtained from a man aged 55 to 70 with renal cell carcinoma. CDR3 region: CASDEAGGGGQPQHF. For the CDR3, the DNA is TGTGCCAGCGACGAAGCAGGGGGCGGCGGTCAGCCCCAGCATTTT.